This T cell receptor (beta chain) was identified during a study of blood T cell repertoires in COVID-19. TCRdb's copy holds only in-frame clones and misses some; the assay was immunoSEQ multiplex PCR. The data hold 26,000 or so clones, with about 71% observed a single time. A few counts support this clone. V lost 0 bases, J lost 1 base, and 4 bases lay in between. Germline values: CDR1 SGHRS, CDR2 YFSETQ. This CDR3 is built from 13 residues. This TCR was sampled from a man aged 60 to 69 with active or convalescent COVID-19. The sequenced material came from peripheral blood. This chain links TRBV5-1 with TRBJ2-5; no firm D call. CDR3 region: CASSLDSQETQYF. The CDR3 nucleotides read TGCGCCAGCAGCTTGGACAGCCAAGAGACCCAGTACTTC.